Listed below are T cell receptor beta chains from one sample, sequenced in a study of T cell responses to AZD1222 COVID-19 vaccine. Assay used: immunoSEQ multiplex PCR; TCRdb lists only in-frame clones, some missing. The data contain 100,000 to 140,000 clones, around 92% of them seen just once; the ten biggest clones take up roughly 8.7%. Sample: peripheral blood, taken 28 days after the second AZD1222 dose. The receptors here all came from an adult who received the AZD1222 COVID-19 vaccine. CDR3s leave out the opening cysteine and the closing phenylalanine or tryptophan.

j_gene | v_gene | CDR3aa
TRBJ1-1 | TRBV5-1 | ASVRGPRENTEAF
TRBJ1-2 | TRBV6-1 | ASSDRRGPGYT
TRBJ2-7 | TRBV5-6 | ASSSSHEQY
TRBJ2-1 | TRBV14 | ASSQTRVGEQF
TRBJ2-3 | TRBV7-3 | ASSPGLAGGYTQY
TRBJ1-2 | TRBV19 | ASSGQTGAGYGYT
TRBJ1-1 | TRBV9 | ASSELNTEAF
TRBJ1-4 | TRBV5-1 | ASSLERLGEKLF
TRBJ1-5 | TRBV7-9 | ASSPTGFNQPQH
TRBJ1-1 | TRBV10-2 | ASSVRGKDTEAF
TRBJ2-7 | TRBV7-2 | ASSLGGQGRFEQY
TRBJ2-7 | TRBV3-1/TRBV3-2 | ASSQVGTTTYEQY
TRBJ2-4 | TRBV7-6 | ASSPTYGPVYGSKNIQY
TRBJ2-2 | TRBV5-1 | ASTMIQNTGELF
TRBJ2-2 | TRBV5-1 | ASSPHGTLAGELF
TRBJ2-5 | TRBV19 | ASSTGGLREETQY
TRBJ1-6 | TRBV18 | ASSPGAYNSPLH
TRBJ1-2 | TRBV11-2 | ASSLEGVGRYGYT
TRBJ2-2 | TRBV28 | ASRPSVPGELF
TRBJ2-7 | TRBV28 | ASSRGVEQY
TRBJ1-2 | TRBV4-1 | ASSHYDSLGGYT
TRBJ2-5 | TRBV30 | AWRQGASGLETQY
TRBJ2-5 | TRBV3-1/TRBV3-2 | ASSRTSGETQY
TRBJ1-5 | TRBV27 | ASSYERGGQPQH
TRBJ1-3 | TRBV27 | ASSPEQGLSGNTIY
TRBJ1-3 | TRBV21-1 | ASREDCGNTIY
TRBJ1-1 | TRBV6-5 | ASSLVQGEAF
TRBJ2-7 | TRBV19 | ASRDVNEQY
TRBJ1-6 | TRBV14 | ASRGDSLKGSPLH
TRBJ2-1 | TRBV6-2/TRBV6-3 | ASSFLAGGDNEQF
TRBJ2-2 | TRBV21-1 | ASSKIELICGGELF
TRBJ2-5 | TRBV30 | AWSKWRTGRETQY
TRBJ2-5 | TRBV4-1 | ASSQPGTTQETQY
TRBJ2-7 | TRBV5-6 | ASSPAAGPLEQY
TRBJ2-5 | TRBV19 | ASSIARQETQY
TRBJ2-3 | TRBV30 | AWSSSGADTQY
TRBJ2-1 | TRBV27 | ASSSEITSGAYNEQF
TRBJ1-5 | TRBV7-2 | ASSSRGGQPQH
TRBJ2-1 | TRBV4-2 | ASSQGRVAYNEQF
TRBJ2-7 | TRBV30 | AYVRGSLGEQY
TRBJ2-5 | TRBV6-5 | ASSYSGTSGQETQY
TRBJ2-5 | TRBV18 | ASSPPNSQPQETQY
TRBJ1-5 | TRBV4-1 | ASSQTAAGQPQH
TRBJ2-5 | TRBV11-2 | ASSLGGRAGETQY
TRBJ1-5 | TRBV28 | ASSIRVQPQH
TRBJ1-3 | TRBV5-8 | ASSADRAGNTIY
TRBJ2-1 | TRBV19 | ASSTSGGGYNEQF
TRBJ2-3 | TRBV2 | ASSGIATDTQY
TRBJ1-6 | TRBV30 | AWKGISYNSPLH
TRBJ1-1 | TRBV29-1 | SVRPGNTEAF
TRBJ2-7 | TRBV18 | ASSVRDNSYEQY